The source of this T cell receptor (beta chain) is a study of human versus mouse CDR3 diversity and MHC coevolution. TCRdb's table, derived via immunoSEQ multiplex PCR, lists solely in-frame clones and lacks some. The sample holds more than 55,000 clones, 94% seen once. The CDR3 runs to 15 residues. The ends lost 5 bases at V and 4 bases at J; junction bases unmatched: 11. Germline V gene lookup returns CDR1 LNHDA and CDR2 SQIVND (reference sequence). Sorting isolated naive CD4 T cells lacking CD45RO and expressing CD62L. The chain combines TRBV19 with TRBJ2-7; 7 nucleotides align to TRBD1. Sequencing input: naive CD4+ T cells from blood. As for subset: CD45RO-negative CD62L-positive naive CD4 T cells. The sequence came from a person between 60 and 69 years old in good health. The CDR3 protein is CASSWNRDSHYEQYF. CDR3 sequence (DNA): TGTGCCAGTAGTTGGAACCGGGACAGCCATTACGAGCAGTACTTC.